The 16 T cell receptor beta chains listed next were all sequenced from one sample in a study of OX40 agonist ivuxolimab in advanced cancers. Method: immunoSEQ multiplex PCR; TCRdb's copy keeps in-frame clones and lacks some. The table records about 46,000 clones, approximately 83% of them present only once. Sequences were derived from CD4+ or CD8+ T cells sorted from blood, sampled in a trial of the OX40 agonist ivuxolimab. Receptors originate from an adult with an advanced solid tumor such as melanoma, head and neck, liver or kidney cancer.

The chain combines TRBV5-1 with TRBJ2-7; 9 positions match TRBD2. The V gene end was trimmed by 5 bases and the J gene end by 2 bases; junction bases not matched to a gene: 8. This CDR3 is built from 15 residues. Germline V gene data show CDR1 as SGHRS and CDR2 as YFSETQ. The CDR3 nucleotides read TGCGCCAGCAGTCTAGCGGGGCTACCAACCTACGAGCAGTACTTC. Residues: CASSLAGLPTYEQYF.

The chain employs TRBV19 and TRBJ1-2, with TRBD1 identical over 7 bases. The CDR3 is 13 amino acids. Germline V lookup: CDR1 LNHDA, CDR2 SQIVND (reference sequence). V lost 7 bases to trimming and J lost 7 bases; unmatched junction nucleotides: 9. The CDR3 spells CASKETGLAGYTF. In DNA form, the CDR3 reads TGTGCCAGTAAGGAGACAGGGCTGGCTGGCTACACCTTC.

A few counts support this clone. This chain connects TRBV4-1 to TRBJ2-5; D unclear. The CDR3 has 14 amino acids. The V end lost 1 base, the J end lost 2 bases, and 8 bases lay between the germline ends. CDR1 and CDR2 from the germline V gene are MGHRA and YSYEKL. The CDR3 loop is CASSQGWGQETQYF. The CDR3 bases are TGCGCCAGCAGCCAAGGTTGGGGACAAGAGACCCAGTACTTC.

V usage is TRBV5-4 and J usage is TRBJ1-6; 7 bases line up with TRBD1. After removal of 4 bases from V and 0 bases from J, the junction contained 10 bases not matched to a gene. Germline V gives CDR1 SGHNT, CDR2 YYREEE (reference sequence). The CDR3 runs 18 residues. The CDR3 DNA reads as TGTGCCAGCAGCACCCGGACAGGCTACAGCTCCTATAATTCACCCCTCCACTTT. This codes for CASSTRTGYSSYNSPLHF.

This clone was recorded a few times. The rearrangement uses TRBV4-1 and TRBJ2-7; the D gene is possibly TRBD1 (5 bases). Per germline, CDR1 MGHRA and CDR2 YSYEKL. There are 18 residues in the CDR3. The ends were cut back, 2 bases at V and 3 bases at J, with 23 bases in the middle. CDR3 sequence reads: CASSQTPLGVSRYYEQYF. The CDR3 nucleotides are TGCGCCAGCAGCCAAACCCCTTTAGGGGTCAGCCGGTACTACGAGCAGTACTTC.

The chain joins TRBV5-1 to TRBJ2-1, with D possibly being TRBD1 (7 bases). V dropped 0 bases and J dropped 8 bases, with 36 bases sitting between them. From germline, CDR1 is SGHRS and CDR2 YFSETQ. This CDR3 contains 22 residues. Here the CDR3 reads CASSLGIAKSRYRGLSGDEQFF. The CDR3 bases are TGCGCCAGCAGCTTGGGGATCGCGAAGAGCCGGTATAGGGGGCTTAGCGGCGATGAGCAGTTCTTC.

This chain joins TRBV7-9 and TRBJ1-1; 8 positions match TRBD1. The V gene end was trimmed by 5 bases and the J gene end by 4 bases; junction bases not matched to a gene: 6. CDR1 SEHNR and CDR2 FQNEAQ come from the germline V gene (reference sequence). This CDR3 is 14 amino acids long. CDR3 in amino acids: CASSRNRGGTEAFF. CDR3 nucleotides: TGTGCCAGCAGCCGAAACAGGGGGGGCACTGAAGCTTTCTTT.

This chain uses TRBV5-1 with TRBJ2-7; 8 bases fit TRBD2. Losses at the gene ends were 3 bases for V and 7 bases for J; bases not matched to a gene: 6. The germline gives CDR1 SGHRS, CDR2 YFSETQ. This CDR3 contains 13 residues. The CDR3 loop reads CASSSGGPREQYF. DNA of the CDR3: TGCGCCAGCAGCTCGGGGGGGCCACGAGAGCAGTACTTC.

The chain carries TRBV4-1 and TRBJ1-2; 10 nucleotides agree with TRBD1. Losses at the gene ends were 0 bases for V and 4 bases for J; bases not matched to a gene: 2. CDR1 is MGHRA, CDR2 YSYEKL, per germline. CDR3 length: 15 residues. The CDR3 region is CASSQEDRGSYGYTF. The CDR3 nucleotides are TGCGCCAGCAGCCAAGAGGACAGGGGGTCCTATGGCTACACCTTC.

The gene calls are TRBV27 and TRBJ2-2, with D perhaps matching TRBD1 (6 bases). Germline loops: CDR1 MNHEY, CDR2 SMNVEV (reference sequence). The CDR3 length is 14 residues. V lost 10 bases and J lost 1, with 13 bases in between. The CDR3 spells CATRGPVNTGELFF. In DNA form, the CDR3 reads TGTGCCACCAGGGGACCCGTGAACACCGGGGAGCTGTTTTTT.

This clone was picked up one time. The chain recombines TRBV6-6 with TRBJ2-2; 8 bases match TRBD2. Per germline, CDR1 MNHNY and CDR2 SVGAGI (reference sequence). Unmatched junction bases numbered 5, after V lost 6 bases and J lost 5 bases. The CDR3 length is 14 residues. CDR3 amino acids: CASSLSGGTGELFF. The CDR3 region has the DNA TGTGCCAGCAGCCTAAGCGGGGGAACCGGGGAGCTGTTTTTT.

The CDR3 is CASSQVHHTDTQYF. CDR3 bases: TGTGCCAGCAGCCAAGTCCACCACACAGATACGCAGTATTTT. The chain employs TRBV14 and TRBJ2-3; D gene ambiguous. CDR3 length: 14 residues. Trimming left V 1 base short and J 2 bases short, with 7 bases between. The germline V gene has CDR1 SGHDN and CDR2 FVKESK. Full variable domain (rest looked up from reference TRBV14 and TRBJ2-3): EAGVTQFPSHSVIEKGQTVTLRCDPISGHDNLYWYRRVMGKEIKFLLHFVKESKQDESGMPNNRFLAERTGGTYSTLKVQPAELEDSGVYFCASSQVHHTDTQYFGPGTRLTVL.

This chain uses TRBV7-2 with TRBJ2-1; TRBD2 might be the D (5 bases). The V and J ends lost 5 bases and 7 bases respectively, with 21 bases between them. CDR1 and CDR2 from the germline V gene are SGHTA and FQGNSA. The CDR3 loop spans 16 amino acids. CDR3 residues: CASSLGSPGVRNEQFF. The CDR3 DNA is TGTGCCAGCAGCCTGGGTTCGCCCGGGGTGAGGAATGAGCAGTTCTTC.

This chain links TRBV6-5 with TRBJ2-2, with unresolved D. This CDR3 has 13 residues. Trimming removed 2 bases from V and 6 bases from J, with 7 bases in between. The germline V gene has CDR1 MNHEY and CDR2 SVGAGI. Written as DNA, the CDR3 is TGTGCCAGCAGTTACGGTATGGCCGGGGAGCTGTTTTTT. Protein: CASSYGMAGELFF.

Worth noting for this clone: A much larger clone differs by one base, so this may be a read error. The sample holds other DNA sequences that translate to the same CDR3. The CDR3 DNA reads TGTGCCAGTAGTATAGGCCCAGCGGGGGCCTACGAGCAGTACTTC. Its translation is CASSIGPAGAYEQYF. The chain carries TRBV19 and TRBJ2-7; the match to TRBD2 covers 8 bases. Germline trimming cut 1 base from V and 2 bases from J; bases unmatched to any gene: 4. The CDR3 sequence is 15 residues long. CDR1 and CDR2 from the germline V gene are LNHDA and SQIVND (reference sequence).

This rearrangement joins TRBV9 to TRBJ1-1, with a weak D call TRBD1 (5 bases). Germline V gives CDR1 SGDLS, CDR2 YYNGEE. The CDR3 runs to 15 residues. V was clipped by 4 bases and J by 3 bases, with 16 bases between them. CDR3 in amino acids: CASSTEGWGDTEAFF. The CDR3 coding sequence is TGTGCCAGCAGCACAGAAGGGTGGGGGGACACTGAAGCTTTCTTT.